The clone carrying this T cell receptor (beta chain) appeared a few times. This entry comes from a study of blood T cell repertoires in COVID-19. Study-level background: COVID-19 samples from acute and convalescent phases originated in the United States, Italy and Spain.

Under the authors' procedure: It was from reference gene primer amplification that nucleated cell counts were estimated. The table came from immunoSEQ multiplex PCR; TCRdb's copy has only in-frame clones and leaves some out. V and J calls and clone size come straight from that table; D and trimming were deduced from the DNA. Among some 300,000 clones listed, about nine tenths were seen once. Residents of about two dozen US areas, aged about 18 to 95 years, made up the participants. In assigning cohorts, the study relied on participant-reported clinical history. The V and J ends lost 6 bases and 1 base respectively, with 12 bases between them. Germline lookup yields CDR1 MNHEY and CDR2 SVGAGI. The CDR3 length is 14 residues.

V and J are TRBV6-5 and TRBJ1-2, with TRBD1 as a possible D gene (6 bases). The receptor was derived from a woman aged 50 to 65 who had been exposed to COVID-19. Sample: PBMCs or T cells enriched from blood (not recorded which). CDR3 nucleotides: TGTGCCAGCAGCCTAGACAGGATTAACTATGGCTACACCTTC. This codes for CASSLDRINYGYTF.